The clone carrying this TCR beta chain was counted ten times or more. The antigen is unknown. This sample was included in a study of molecular identifiers for immune sequencing clone quantification. Overall study results and limits: Same-barcode identical TCR molecules could make highly expanded clones look smaller than they are.

TCRdb redid the calling of the PCR reads with MiXCR, one entry per CDR3 protein. This table holds hundreds of thousands of distinct CDR3 sequences, roughly 25% found once. Sorted naive CD8 T cells, roughly 20,000 to 1,100,000, were sequenced from 10%, 30% or 50% RNA. Sequences were obtained from naive CD8+ T cells from blood, with Jurkat cell RNA spiked in. Subset described: FACS-sorted CD8+CD4-CCR7+CD45RA+ naive T cells. The sequence was obtained from a human donor in good health. Some libraries in this study had Jurkat cell RNA spiked in.

The CDR3 loop is CASSLGPRLGETQYF. CDR3 sequence (DNA): TGTGCCAGCAGCTTAGGCCCTAGGCTGGGAGAGACCCAGTACTTC. This chain uses TRBV7-2 with TRBJ2-5, with D unresolved. Germline V gene lookup returns CDR1 SGHTA and CDR2 FQGNSA. Trimming took off 1 base at V and 4 bases at J, with 13 bases between the two ends. The CDR3 loop spans 15 amino acids. The entire variable domain, with the rest obtained from reference TRBV7-2 and TRBJ2-5, is as follows: GAGVSQSPSNKVTEKGKDVELRCDPISGHTALYWYRQSLGQGLEFLIYFQGNSAPDKSGLPSDRFSAERTGGSVSTLTIQRTQQEDSAVYLCASSLGPRLGETQYFGPGTRLLVL.